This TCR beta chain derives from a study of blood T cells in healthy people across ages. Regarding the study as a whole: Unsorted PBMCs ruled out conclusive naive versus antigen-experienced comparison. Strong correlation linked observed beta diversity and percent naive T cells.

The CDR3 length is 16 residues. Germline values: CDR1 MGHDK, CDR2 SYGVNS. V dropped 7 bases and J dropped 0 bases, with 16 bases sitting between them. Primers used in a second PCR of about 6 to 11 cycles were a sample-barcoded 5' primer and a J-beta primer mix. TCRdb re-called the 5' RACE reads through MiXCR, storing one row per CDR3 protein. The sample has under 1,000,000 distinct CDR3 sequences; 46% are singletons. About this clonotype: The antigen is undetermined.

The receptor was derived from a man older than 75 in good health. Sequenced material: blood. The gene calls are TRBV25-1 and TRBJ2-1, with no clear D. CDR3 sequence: CASTNNRAGSYNEQFF. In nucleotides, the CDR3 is TGTGCCAGCACTAATAATAGGGCAGGCTCCTACAATGAGCAGTTCTTC.